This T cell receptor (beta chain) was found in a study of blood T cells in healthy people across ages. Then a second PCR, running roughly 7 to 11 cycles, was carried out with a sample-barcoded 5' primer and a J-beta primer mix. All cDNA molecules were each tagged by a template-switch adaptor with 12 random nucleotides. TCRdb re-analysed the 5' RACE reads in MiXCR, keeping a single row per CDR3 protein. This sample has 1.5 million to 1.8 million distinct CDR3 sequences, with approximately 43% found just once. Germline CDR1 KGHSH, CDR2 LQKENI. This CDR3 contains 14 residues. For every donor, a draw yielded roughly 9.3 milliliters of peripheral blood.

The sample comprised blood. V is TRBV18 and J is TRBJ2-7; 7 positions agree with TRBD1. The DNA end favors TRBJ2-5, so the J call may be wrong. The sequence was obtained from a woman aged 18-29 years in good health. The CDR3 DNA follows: TGTGCCAGCTCACCCAACAGGGGAGTGGAGACCCAGTACTTC. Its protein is CASSPNRGVETQYF.